The following is a TCR beta chain sequence with its context. This sample was included in a study of cytomegalovirus exposure and HLA in healthy donors. The table came from immunoSEQ multiplex PCR; TCRdb's copy has only in-frame clones and leaves some out. Of approximately 300,000 clones in the sample, roughly 85% were seen once. The CDR3 spans 14 residues. Germline loops: CDR1 MNHEY, CDR2 SVGAGI. Trimming took off 6 bases at V and 5 bases at J, with 17 bases between the two ends. This receptor was obtained from a woman between 18 and 30 years old in good health and CMV-seronegative. The specimen was PBMCs. The chain combines TRBV6-5 with TRBJ2-7, with D possibly TRBD2 on 6 matching bases. CDR3 DNA sequence: TGTGCCAGCAGAGACGGGAGCCTTGTCCACGAGCAGTACTTC. This translates into CASRDGSLVHEQYF.